The sequence of this T cell receptor (beta chain) was determined in a study of shared clonotypes between healthy human individuals. A single count supports this clone. Other DNA sequences in the same sample also yield this CDR3. Per the germline V gene, CDR1 is MNHEY and CDR2 is SVGAGI. Trimming removed 2 bases from V and 5 bases from J, with 9 bases in between. This CDR3 is built from 13 residues. Sequencing was performed with immunoSEQ multiplex PCR; in TCRdb, only in-frame clones are kept and a portion is missing. The table includes 2 million to 3 million clones, about 92% detected once. What was sequenced was naive CD4+ T cells sorted from blood. The subset: CD45RA+ positively selected. This sequence was found in a man aged 18-30 years in good health. The chain joins TRBV6-5 to TRBJ1-2; D is perhaps TRBD1 (5 bases). For the CDR3, the DNA is TGTGCCAGCAGTTACGGCAGGGATTATGGCTACACCTTC. It is translated as CASSYGRDYGYTF.